Listed below are T cell receptor beta chains from one sample, sequenced in a study of cytomegalovirus exposure and HLA in healthy donors. Profiled with immunoSEQ multiplex PCR; TCRdb holds only in-frame clones, not every one. The data hold approximately 100,000 clones, with around 72% observed a single time. Sequenced input: PBMCs. Receptors originate from a male donor in good health and CMV-seronegative. CDR3s include the opening cysteine and the closing phenylalanine or tryptophan. D genes are given only for firm matches. Clone size appears in some rows only: once, few, many, or a class for an expanded clone.

>TRBJ2-2|.|TRBV5-1|.
CASSLVTGEAGELFF
TGCGCCAGCAGCTTGGTGACAGGAGAGGCCGGGGAGCTGTTTTTT
>TRBJ2-5|.|TRBV2|.
CASSENGYQETQYF
TGTGCCAGCAGTGAGAACGGGTACCAAGAGACCCAGTACTTC
>TRBJ2-5|once|TRBV4-2|TRBD2
CASSHSGTQIAGRETQYF
TGTGCCAGCAGCCACTCCGGGACTCAAATAGCGGGGAGAGAGACCCAGTACTTC
>TRBJ2-5|once|TRBV30|TRBD1
CAWSQPQGNQETQYF
TGTGCCTGGAGCCAACCACAGGGGAACCAAGAGACCCAGTACTTC
>TRBJ1-2|.|TRBV28|.
CASNPWGGPLNYGYTF
TGTGCCAGTAATCCGTGGGGGGGCCCCCTTAACTATGGCTACACCTTC
>TRBJ2-3|.|TRBV5-1|.
CASKLHPSTDTQYF
TGCGCCAGCAAACTCCACCCTAGCACAGATACGCAGTATTTT
>TRBJ2-2|few|TRBV5-4|.
CASTPGGSYTGELFF
TGTGCCAGCACTCCAGGGGGGTCCTACACCGGGGAGCTGTTTTTT
>TRBJ2-3|.|TRBV10-3|.
CAISVRVPDTQYF
TGTGCCATCAGTGTGAGGGTCCCAGATACGCAGTATTTT
>TRBJ1-4|few|TRBV28|.
CASSLQGLDEKLFF
TGTGCCAGCAGTTTACAGGGGTTGGATGAAAAACTGTTTTTT
>TRBJ2-7|.|TRBV7-2|.
CASGFLYEQYF
TGTGCCAGCGGCTTCCTCTACGAGCAGTACTTC
>TRBJ2-1|.|TRBV19|TRBD1
CASSIAAGGYNEQFF
TGTGCCAGTAGTATAGCGGCAGGGGGCTACAATGAGCAGTTCTTC
>TRBJ1-5|.|TRBV28|.
CASSPQTARNQPQHF
TGTGCCAGCAGTCCCCAGACTGCCCGCAATCAGCCCCAGCATTTT
>TRBJ1-4|few|TRBV28|TRBD1
CASSLSETGAEKLFF
TGTGCCAGCAGTTTATCTGAGACAGGGGCTGAAAAACTGTTTTTT
>TRBJ2-3|.|TRBV29-1|TRBD2
CSVAPTSGSADTQYF
TGCAGCGTTGCTCCCACTAGCGGGAGCGCAGATACGCAGTATTTT
>TRBJ2-2|.|TRBV28|.
CASSQENREIGYAGELFF
TGTGCCAGCAGTCAAGAGAACAGGGAAATCGGGTATGCCGGGGAGCTGTTTTTT
>TRBJ2-5|.|TRBV15|TRBD2
CATSRLAGGSPQETQYF
TGTGCCACCAGCAGACTAGCGGGAGGGAGTCCTCAAGAGACCCAGTACTTC
>TRBJ2-7|.|TRBV29-1|.
CSARRTSYEQYF
TGCAGCGCCCGGAGGACCTCCTACGAGCAGTACTTC
>TRBJ2-7|.|TRBV28|.
CASSVSGTNTGKQYF
TGTGCCAGCAGTGTTTCCGGGACAAATACGGGGAAGCAGTACTTC
>TRBJ2-7|few|TRBV7-9|.
CASSPYYEQYF
TGTGCCAGCAGCCCTTACTACGAGCAGTACTTC
>TRBJ2-1|.|TRBV14|TRBD2
CASSLVGLAGYNEQFF
TGTGCCAGCAGCCTGGTGGGGCTAGCGGGTTACAATGAGCAGTTCTTC
>TRBJ2-1|.|TRBV28|.
CASSLFGGISSEQFF
TGTGCCAGCAGTTTATTCGGCGGCATATCCTCCGAGCAGTTCTTC
>TRBJ1-3|once|TRBV27|.
CASSFRGSGNTIYF
TGTGCCAGCAGTTTTAGGGGTTCTGGAAACACCATATATTTT